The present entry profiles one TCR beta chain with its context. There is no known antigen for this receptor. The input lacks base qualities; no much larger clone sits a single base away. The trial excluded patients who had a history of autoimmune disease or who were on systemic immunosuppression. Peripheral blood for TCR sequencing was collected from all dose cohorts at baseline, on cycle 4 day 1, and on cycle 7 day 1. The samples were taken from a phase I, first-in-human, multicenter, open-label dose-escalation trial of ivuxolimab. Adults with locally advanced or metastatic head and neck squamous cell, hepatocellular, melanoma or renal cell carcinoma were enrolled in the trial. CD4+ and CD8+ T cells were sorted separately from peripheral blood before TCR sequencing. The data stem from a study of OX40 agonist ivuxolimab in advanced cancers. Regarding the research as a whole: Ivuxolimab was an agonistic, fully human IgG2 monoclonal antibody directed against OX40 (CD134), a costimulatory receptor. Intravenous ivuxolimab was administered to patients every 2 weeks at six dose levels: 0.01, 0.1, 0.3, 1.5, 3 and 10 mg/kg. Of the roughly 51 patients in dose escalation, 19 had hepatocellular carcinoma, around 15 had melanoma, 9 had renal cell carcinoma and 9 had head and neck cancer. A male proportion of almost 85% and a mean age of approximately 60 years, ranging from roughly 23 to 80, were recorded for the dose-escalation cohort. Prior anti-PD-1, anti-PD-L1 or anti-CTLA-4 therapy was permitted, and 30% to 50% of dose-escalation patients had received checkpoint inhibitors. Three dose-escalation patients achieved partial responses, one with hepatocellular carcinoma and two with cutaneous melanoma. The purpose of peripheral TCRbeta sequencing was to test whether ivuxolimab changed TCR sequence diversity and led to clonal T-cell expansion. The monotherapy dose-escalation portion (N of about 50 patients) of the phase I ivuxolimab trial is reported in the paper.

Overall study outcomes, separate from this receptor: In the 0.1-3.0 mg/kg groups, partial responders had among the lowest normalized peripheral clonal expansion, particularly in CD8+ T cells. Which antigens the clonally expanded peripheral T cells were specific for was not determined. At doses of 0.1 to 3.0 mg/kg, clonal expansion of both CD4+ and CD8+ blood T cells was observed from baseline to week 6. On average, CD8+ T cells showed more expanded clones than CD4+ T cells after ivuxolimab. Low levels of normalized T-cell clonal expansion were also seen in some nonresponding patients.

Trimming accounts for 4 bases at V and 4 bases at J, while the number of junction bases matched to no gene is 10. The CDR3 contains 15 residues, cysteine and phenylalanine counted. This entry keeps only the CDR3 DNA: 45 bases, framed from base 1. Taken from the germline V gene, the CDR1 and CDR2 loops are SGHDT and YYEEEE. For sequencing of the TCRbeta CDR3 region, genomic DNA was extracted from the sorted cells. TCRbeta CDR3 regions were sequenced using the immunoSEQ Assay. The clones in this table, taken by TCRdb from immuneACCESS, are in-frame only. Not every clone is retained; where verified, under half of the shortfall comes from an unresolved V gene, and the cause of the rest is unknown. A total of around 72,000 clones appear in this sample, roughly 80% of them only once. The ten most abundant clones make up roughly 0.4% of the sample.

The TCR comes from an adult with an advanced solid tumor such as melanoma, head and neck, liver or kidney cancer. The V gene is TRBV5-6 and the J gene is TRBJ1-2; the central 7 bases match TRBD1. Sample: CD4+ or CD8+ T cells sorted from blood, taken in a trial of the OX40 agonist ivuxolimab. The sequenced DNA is TGTGCCAGCAGCCCGGACAGGCGAAGTTCCTATGGCTACACCTTC. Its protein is CASSPDRRSSYGYTF.